This T cell receptor (beta chain) was retrieved from a study of cytomegalovirus exposure and HLA in healthy donors. V was cut by 3 bases and J by 4 bases, with 9 bases left in between. The germline V gene has CDR1 MDHEN and CDR2 SYDVKM. This CDR3 has 14 residues. This table comes from immunoSEQ multiplex PCR, and its TCRdb copy is limited to in-frame clones, with some not included. Found here are 100,000 or so clones, about 88% of them singletons; the top ten hold 4% to 4.5%. V usage is TRBV28 and J usage is TRBJ1-4; D gene unclear. Sequencing was done on a sample of PBMCs. The clonotype comes from a woman aged 18-35 years in good health and CMV-seropositive. This CDR3 is CASSLQVDNEKLFF. In DNA form, the CDR3 reads TGTGCCAGCAGTTTGCAGGTGGATAATGAAAAACTGTTTTTT.